This passage covers 17 T cell receptor beta chains from one sample sequenced in a study of blood T cells in healthy people across ages. The authors ran a second PCR of about 6 to 11 cycles using a sample-barcoded 5' primer and a J-beta primer mix. Via MiXCR, TCRdb re-called the 5' RACE reads, giving one row per CDR3 protein. The sample contains around 1,500,000 distinct CDR3 sequences, approximately 40% of which appear only once. Material for sequencing was blood. Every receptor here comes from a woman in her late teens or twenties in good health.

The chain recombines TRBV3-1 with TRBJ2-1; 8 nucleotides align to TRBD1. Germline lookup yields CDR1 LGHDT and CDR2 YNNKEL (reference sequence). Trimming took 1 base from V and 9 from J; bases not matched to a gene: 8. The CDR3 contains 15 residues. This chain's CDR3 is CASSQGTGTRGEQFF. CDR3 sequence (DNA): TGTGCCAGCAGCCAAGGGACAGGGACCCGCGGTGAGCAGTTCTTC.

This clonotype was picked up a small number of times. In DNA form, the CDR3 reads TGCGCCAGCAGCCAAGATTTCGTCGTAAGGGGCAGTACAGATACGCAGTATTTT. Amino acid sequence: CASSQDFVVRGSTDTQYF. The chain has TRBV4-1 and TRBJ2-3; D perhaps matches TRBD1 (5 bases). V lost 0 bases, J lost 3 bases, and 19 bases lay in between. Per germline, CDR1 MGHRA and CDR2 YSYEKL. There are 18 residues in the CDR3.

The chain combines TRBV27 with TRBJ2-3; 9 nucleotides line up with TRBD2. The CDR3 runs 17 residues. Germline V gene sequence: CDR1 MNHEY, CDR2 SMNVEV (reference sequence). V lost 8 bases to trimming and J lost 6 bases; unmatched junction nucleotides: 18. CDR3 sequence (DNA): TGTGCCAGCCGCGCCCTAGCGGGACGGGGTCCCGCGGATACGCAGTATTTT. It encodes CASRALAGRGPADTQYF.

The V and J genes are TRBV2 and TRBJ2-7; maybe TRBD2 (6 bases). There are 12 residues in the CDR3. Germline assignment: CDR1 SNHLY and CDR2 FYNNEI. Trimming took 7 bases from V and 2 from J, leaving 9 bases between them. The CDR3 DNA sequence: TGTGCCAGCACCCCGGGGGCCTACGAGCAGTACTTC. Translating it yields CASTPGAYEQYF. The complete variable domain, with remaining parts taken from reference TRBV2 and TRBJ2-7, reads EPEVTQTPSHQVTQMGQEVILRCVPISNHLYFYWYRQILGQKVEFLVSFYNNEISEKSEIFDDQFSVERPDGSNFTLKIRSTKLEDSAMYFCASTPGAYEQYFGPGTRLTVT.

In this sample, this clonotype turned up once. This chain joins TRBV7-9 and TRBJ1-1; the D gene is possibly TRBD1 (6 bases). In germline, CDR1 is SEHNR, CDR2 FQNEAQ (reference sequence). The CDR3 is made up of 15 amino acids. With 6 bases removed from V and 4 bases from J, the gap between germline ends came to 18 bases. CDR3 loop: CASSRQGLLGTEAFF. The CDR3 coding sequence is TGTGCCAGCAGTCGGCAGGGGCTATTGGGCACTGAAGCTTTCTTT.

The chain combines TRBV5-6 with TRBJ2-5; a possible D gene is TRBD2 (6 bases). The CDR3 spans 15 residues. Trimming pared 4 bases from V and 1 base from J, leaving 14 bases between. Germline lookup yields CDR1 SGHDT and CDR2 YYEEEE. The DNA for the CDR3 is TGTGCCAGCAGCGCGGGGCAAAGGGGCCAAGAGACCCAGTACTTC. As protein: CASSAGQRGQETQYF.

This clonotype appeared once. The junction and the germline gene differ at one end; a read error may be behind it. The chain recombines TRBV12-3 or TRBV12-4 with TRBJ2-3; D might be TRBD2 (5 bases). The length of the CDR3 is 15 residues. The CDR3 region has the DNA TGTGCCAGCAGTTCATACGAATCTAGCACAGATGCGCAGTATTTT. Residues: CASSSYESSTDAQYF.

The count of this clonotype is one. The rearrangement joins TRBV3-1 to TRBJ2-7, with D possibly TRBD2 on 6 matching bases. The V gene's germline CDR1 is LGHDT and CDR2 YNNKEL (reference sequence). There are 15 residues in the CDR3. Trimming took off 1 base at V and 1 base at J, with 11 bases between the two ends. CDR3: CASSQAFSGSYEQYF. CDR3 sequence (DNA): TGTGCCAGCAGCCAAGCTTTTAGCGGATCCTACGAGCAGTACTTC.

Remarks on this clonotype: Without the conserved terminal phenylalanine or tryptophan, this CDR3 likely stems from a read error. The chain combines TRBV20-1 with TRBJ2-7; TRBD1 agrees at 8 bases. CDR1 is DFQATT and CDR2 is SNEGSKA in the germline V gene (reference sequence). This CDR3 contains 13 residues. V was clipped by 4 bases and J by 7 bases; unmatched bases: 9. CDR3 coding DNA: TGCAGTGCTACAGGACAGGGACGAGGAGAGCAGTACTAC. Its translation is CSATGQGRGEQYY.

V gene TRBV5-1 combines with J gene TRBJ1-6; tentative D call: TRBD1 (6 bases). V shed 5 bases and J shed 7 bases, with 13 bases lying between them. Germline CDR1 reads SGHRS; CDR2 reads YFSETQ. CDR3 length: 14 amino acids. The CDR3 nucleotides read TGCGCCAGCAGATACGGGACATCAAATTCACCCCTCCACTTT. Translated: CASRYGTSNSPLHF.

V is TRBV7-9 and J is TRBJ1-5; TRBD1 is a possible D gene (5 bases). Trimming left V 5 bases short and J 4 bases short, with 15 bases between. The CDR3 runs to 15 residues. The germline V gene has CDR1 SEHNR and CDR2 FQNEAQ (reference sequence). As DNA, the CDR3 is TGTGCCAGCAGCCTTACTGGGGGAAGGAATCAGCCCCAGCATTTT. Translating gives CASSLTGGRNQPQHF.

This clonotype was picked up one time. This sequence joins TRBV18 and TRBJ1-1; 7 bases are a match to TRBD1. The germline V gene has CDR1 KGHSH and CDR2 LQKENI. The CDR3 totals 17 residues. V lost 3 bases, J lost 6 bases, and 16 bases stayed unmatched. CDR3 amino acids: CASSPSRQGTMDAEAFF. The CDR3 DNA sequence: TGTGCCAGCTCACCCTCGAGACAGGGAACAATGGACGCTGAAGCTTTCTTT. The full variable domain, with the rest looked up from reference TRBV18 and TRBJ1-1, is NAGVMQNPRHLVRRRGQEARLRCSPMKGHSHVYWYRQLPEEGLKFMVYLQKENIIDESGMPKERFSAEFPKEGPSILRIQQVVRGDSAAYFCASSPSRQGTMDAEAFFGQGTRLTVV.

V is TRBV6-2 or TRBV6-3 and J is TRBJ2-5, with D unresolved. The length of the CDR3 is 12 residues. Trimming took 8 bases from V and 2 from J, leaving 9 bases between them. Germline CDR1 MNHEY, CDR2 SVGEGT. CDR3 sequence (DNA): TGTGCCAGCGCGGAGACGCAAGAGACCCAGTACTTC. Translated: CASAETQETQYF.

There are a few counts of this clonotype. This chain joins TRBV6-6 and TRBJ1-5; D may be TRBD1 (6 bases). This CDR3 is built from 17 residues. CDR1 is MNHNY and CDR2 is SVGAGI in the germline V gene (reference sequence). V lost 2 bases and J lost 0, with 14 bases in between. As DNA, the CDR3 is TGTGCCAGCAGTTACACCGGGACAATTAATAGCAATCAGCCCCAGCATTTT. Residues: CASSYTGTINSNQPQHF.

This clonotype has a handful of counts. V usage is TRBV7-8 and J usage is TRBJ2-2; 9 bases map to TRBD2. Germline values: CDR1 SGHVS, CDR2 FQNEAQ. The CDR3 has 17 residues. J was trimmed by 0 bases and V by 0 bases; bases with no gene match: 2. The CDR3 DNA sequence: TGTGCCAGCAGCTTAGCGGCGGGAGGGGCGAACACCGGGGAGCTGTTTTTT. This gives the protein CASSLAAGGANTGELFF.

V usage is TRBV20-1 and J usage is TRBJ2-1; 14 bases are a match to TRBD2. The CDR3 totals 15 residues. The germline CDR1 and CDR2 sequences are DFQATT and SNEGSKA (reference sequence). Unmatched junction bases numbered 11, after V lost 6 bases and J lost 10 bases. CDR3 protein: CSAVPGLAGVREQFF. The CDR3 region has the DNA TGCAGTGCCGTGCCGGGACTAGCGGGAGTGAGGGAGCAGTTCTTC.

The chain carries TRBV9 and TRBJ2-7, with D perhaps TRBD2 (5 bases). Trimming took 0 bases from V and 1 from J, leaving 11 bases between them. The CDR3 loop spans 15 amino acids. Germline CDR1 and CDR2: SGDLS and YYNGEE. The CDR3 reads CASSVGSVNSYEQYF. The CDR3 DNA is TGTGCCAGCAGCGTAGGTAGCGTAAATTCCTACGAGCAGTACTTC.